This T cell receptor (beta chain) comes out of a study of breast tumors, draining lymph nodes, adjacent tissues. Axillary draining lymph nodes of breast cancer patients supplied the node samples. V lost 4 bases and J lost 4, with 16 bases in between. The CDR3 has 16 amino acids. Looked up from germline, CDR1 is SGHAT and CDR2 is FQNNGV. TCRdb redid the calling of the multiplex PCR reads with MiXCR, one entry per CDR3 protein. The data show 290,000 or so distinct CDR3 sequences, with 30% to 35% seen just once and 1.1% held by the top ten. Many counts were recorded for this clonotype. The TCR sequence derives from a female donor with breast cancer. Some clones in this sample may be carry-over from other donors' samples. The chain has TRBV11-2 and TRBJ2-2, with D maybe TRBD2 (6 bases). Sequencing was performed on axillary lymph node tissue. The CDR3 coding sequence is TGTGCCAGCAGCTCCCGTTACGGGAGCCCCACCGGGGAGCTGTTTTTT. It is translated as CASSSRYGSPTGELFF.